This T cell receptor (beta chain) came from a study of memory CD4+ T cells and cytomegalovirus serostatus. Overall study results and limits: The CMV-associated TCR signature appears largely within the CD4+ memory repertoire. About 40% of the roughly 150 known CMV-associated TCRbeta sequences appeared in CD4+ memory. CMV serostatus prediction reached median AUC approximately 0.95, or 0.91 with US-trained model.

This CDR3 has 16 amino acids. Germline CDR1 reads LNHDA; CDR2 reads SQIVND (reference sequence). The V and J ends lost 3 bases and 6 bases respectively, with 21 bases between them. Sequenced by immunoSEQ multiplex PCR; TCRdb stores in-frame clones only, minus some. The top ten clones hold 0.9% to 1.5% of a sample with 40,000 to 50,000 clones, about 74% of them seen once. The sort gate was single viable CD3+CD4+CD8-CD45RO+ cells for memory CD4+ T cells. Donors' CMV status reflects serum IgG against pp150, pp28, p38, p52. Details on this clone: What it recognizes is unknown.

The gene calls are TRBV19 and TRBJ2-7; a weak D match, TRBD2 (7 bases). Sequencing was carried out using memory CD4+ T cells from blood. This sequence originates from an adult in good health and CMV-seropositive. The CDR3 DNA reads as TGTGCCAGTAGTATCAAAGGGGGGGGCCGGCGCGGCGAGCAGTACTTC. Residues: CASSIKGGGRRGEQYF.